This T cell receptor beta chain was sequenced for a study of blood T cell repertoires in COVID-19. TCRdb's table, derived via immunoSEQ multiplex PCR, lists solely in-frame clones and lacks some. The profile shows about 87,000 clones, around 85% of them singletons. Trimming left V 6 bases short and J 6 bases short, with 15 bases between. The CDR3 has 14 amino acids. Germline CDR1 MDHEN, CDR2 SYDVKM. The sample was peripheral blood. The TCR was taken from an elderly woman with COVID-19, enrolled during active disease. J is TRBJ1-5 and V is TRBV28; perhaps TRBD1 as D (5 bases). The CDR3 region has the DNA TGTGCCAGCAGCCCAGGAGGGGCTGGTCAGCCCCAGCATTTT. This gives the protein CASSPGGAGQPQHF.